These 25 T cell receptor beta chains were sequenced from one sample in a study of blood T cell repertoires in COVID-19. The assay was immunoSEQ multiplex PCR, and TCRdb's table has in-frame clones only and misses some. The table records a few hundred thousand clones, around 85% of them present only once. Sequencing was carried out using peripheral blood. These receptors were taken from a man older than 75 with acute or convalescent COVID-19.

The genes are TRBV11-2 and TRBJ1-5, with D possibly TRBD1 on 6 matching bases. Trimming took 5 bases from V and 0 from J, leaving 17 bases between them. Germline CDR1 SGHAT, CDR2 FQNNGV. This CDR3 has 17 amino acids. CDR3 protein: CASSPGTKLYSNQPQHF. The CDR3 DNA is TGTGCCAGCAGCCCCGGGACAAAACTTTATAGCAATCAGCCCCAGCATTTT.

V gene TRBV6-5 combines with J gene TRBJ2-3; 9 bases match TRBD2. This CDR3 has 14 amino acids. V trimming: 6 bases; J trimming: 4 bases; junction bases outside the gene matches: 5. CDR1 and CDR2 (germline): MNHEY, SVGAGI. The CDR3 reads CASRAGLAADTQYF. The CDR3 bases are TGTGCCAGCAGGGCGGGACTAGCCGCAGATACGCAGTATTTT.

The V call is TRBV24-1, the J call TRBJ1-1; possibly TRBD1 for D (5 bases). This CDR3 spans 14 amino acids. Trimming removed 0 bases from V and 9 bases from J, with 13 bases in between. CDR1 and CDR2 (germline): KGHDR, SFDVKD. The CDR3 protein is CATSDLRVGEKAFF. The CDR3 nucleotides are TGTGCCACCAGTGATTTGCGGGTAGGGGAAAAAGCTTTCTTT.

For the CDR3, the DNA is TGTGCCAGCAGCTTAACGGCCGCTAGGGGTTCACCCCTCCACTTT. Its protein is CASSLTAARGSPLHF. The chain is built from TRBV11-3 and TRBJ1-6; a weak D match, TRBD1 (5 bases). The germline V gene has CDR1 SGHNT and CDR2 YENEEA. The CDR3 totals 15 residues. With 2 bases removed from V and 9 bases from J, the gap between germline ends came to 14 bases.

V usage is TRBV5-5 and J usage is TRBJ2-3, with D possibly matching TRBD1 (5 bases). The germline CDR1 and CDR2 sequences are SGHKS and YYEKEE (reference sequence). V shed 0 bases and J shed 9 bases, with 11 bases lying between them. This CDR3 region has 13 residues. The CDR3 DNA is TGTGCCAGCAGCTTGGGGGCAGGGAACACGCAGTATTTT. Translated: CASSLGAGNTQYF.

The gene calls are TRBV24-1 and TRBJ1-5; 9 bases match TRBD1. The germline CDR1 and CDR2 sequences are KGHDR and SFDVKD. The trim removed 7 bases at V and 3 bases at J, leaving 9 bases unmatched. The CDR3 sequence is 16 residues long. CDR3 amino acids: CATSPGTGTNNQPQHF. The CDR3 DNA sequence: TGTGCCACCAGCCCTGGGACAGGGACTAACAATCAGCCCCAGCATTTT.

This chain joins TRBV27 and TRBJ2-3; D might be TRBD1 (6 bases). Germline CDR1 reads MNHEY; CDR2 reads SMNVEV (reference sequence). The CDR3 contains 14 residues. Deletions cut 7 bases from V and 2 bases from J, with 13 bases between. CDR3 protein: CASTRWGLTDTQYF. CDR3 nucleotides: TGTGCCAGCACACGGTGGGGGCTCACAGATACGCAGTATTTT.

The chain employs TRBV5-1 and TRBJ2-3; tentatively, D is TRBD1 (6 bases). The length of the CDR3 is 12 residues. The germline V and J ends were trimmed by 4 bases and 7 bases, with 10 bases remaining between them. Germline V CDR1 and CDR2: SGHRS, YFSETQ. CDR3 sequence (DNA): TGCGCCAGCAGCACCACAGGGAATACGCAGTATTTT. Translated, it gives CASSTTGNTQYF.

V usage is TRBV5-1 and J usage is TRBJ1-6, with D maybe TRBD1 (5 bases). V was trimmed by 5 bases and J by 3 bases, leaving 9 bases between them. Germline values: CDR1 SGHRS, CDR2 YFSETQ. The length of the CDR3 is 14 residues. CDR3 DNA sequence: TGCGCCAGCAGGGCGGGGCTCTATAATTCACCCCTCCACTTT. As protein: CASRAGLYNSPLHF.

The chain uses TRBV2 and TRBJ1-3; 7 nucleotides match TRBD1. Losses at the gene ends were 7 bases for V and 3 bases for J; bases not matched to a gene: 12. This CDR3 is 16 amino acids long. Germline-derived CDR1 and CDR2 are SNHLY and FYNNEI. CDR3 bases: TGTGCCAGCATTCCCGGCAGGGGGGTCTATGGAAACACCATATATTTT. Translated, it gives CASIPGRGVYGNTIYF. Filled out from reference TRBV2 and TRBJ1-3, the complete variable domain reads EPEVTQTPSHQVTQMGQEVILRCVPISNHLYFYWYRQILGQKVEFLVSFYNNEISEKSEIFDDQFSVERPDGSNFTLKIRSTKLEDSAMYFCASIPGRGVYGNTIYFGEGSWLTVV.

In this sample, this clone turned up once. The CDR3 DNA sequence: TGTGCCAGCAGCGTTTACGACGGGACAGCATCCTACAATGAGCAGTTCTTC. Encoded protein: CASSVYDGTASYNEQFF. V usage is TRBV9 and J usage is TRBJ2-1, with 7 bases identical to TRBD1. Germline CDR1 SGDLS, CDR2 YYNGEE. The V gene end was trimmed by 2 bases and the J gene end by 1 base; junction bases not matched to a gene: 9. The CDR3 runs 17 residues.

This clone was picked up one time. This chain links TRBV10-3 with TRBJ1-2; 9 bases map to TRBD1. CDR1 and CDR2 from the germline V gene are ENHRY and SYGVKD. The CDR3 runs 13 residues. J gave up 4 bases and V 7 bases, and 4 bases lay outside the gene matches. CDR3 protein: CAITSGQGYGYTF. Written as DNA, the CDR3 is TGTGCCATCACCTCGGGACAGGGCTATGGCTACACCTTC.

The chain combines TRBV11-3 with TRBJ2-1, with D unresolved. The V end lost 1 base, the J end lost 4 bases, and 14 bases lay between the germline ends. The CDR3 has 16 amino acids. The germline gives CDR1 SGHNT, CDR2 YENEEA. The DNA for the CDR3 is TGTGCCAGCAGCTTAGGGGTCCCGGTCGGGTACAATGAGCAGTTCTTC. Translated: CASSLGVPVGYNEQFF.

This clone was seen once. V usage is TRBV27 and J usage is TRBJ1-1, with D perhaps matching TRBD1 (6 bases). CDR1 is MNHEY, CDR2 SMNVEV, per germline (reference sequence). This CDR3 spans 15 amino acids. V gave up 2 bases and J gave up 0 bases, with 10 bases separating them. CDR3 loop: CASSLRGGLNTEAFF. CDR3 nucleotides: TGTGCCAGCAGTTTAAGGGGGGGGTTGAACACTGAAGCTTTCTTT.

The V call is TRBV7-2, the J call TRBJ1-4; 9 bases line up with TRBD1. This CDR3 region has 14 residues. Germline CDR1 reads SGHTA; CDR2 reads FQGNSA. Trimming took 5 bases from V and 10 from J; bases not matched to a gene: 8. The CDR3 loop is CASSRDREVAKLFF. CDR3 DNA: TGTGCCAGCAGCCGGGACAGGGAGGTTGCAAAACTGTTTTTT.

This chain connects TRBV18 to TRBJ1-5, with D tentatively TRBD1 (5 bases). The germline CDR1 and CDR2 sequences are KGHSH and LQKENI. The germline V and J ends were trimmed by 4 bases and 5 bases, with 9 bases remaining between them. This CDR3 region has 13 residues. The CDR3 loop reads CASSQDSDQPQHF. Here the CDR3 DNA reads TGTGCCAGCTCACAAGACAGTGATCAGCCCCAGCATTTT.

Only one count was recorded for this clone. V gene TRBV12-3 or TRBV12-4 combines with J gene TRBJ2-7; no definite D call. The CDR3 is 13 residues long. V gave up 7 bases and J gave up 3 bases, with 13 bases separating them. This CDR3 is CASTAVGGYEQYF. The CDR3, as DNA: TGTGCCAGCACCGCGGTAGGCGGCTACGAGCAGTACTTC.

V gene TRBV5-5 combines with J gene TRBJ2-3; D may be TRBD1 (6 bases). This CDR3 contains 14 residues. Germline-derived CDR1 and CDR2 are SGHKS and YYEKEE (reference sequence). V lost 4 bases and J lost 6, with 15 bases in between. CDR3 in amino acids: CASSRDIGRDTQYF. For the CDR3, the DNA is TGTGCCAGCAGCCGGGACATCGGACGTGATACGCAGTATTTT.

This chain connects TRBV5-1 to TRBJ2-5; TRBD1 agrees at 7 bases. The CDR3 has 16 amino acids. V lost 0 bases, J lost 5 bases, and 10 bases stayed unmatched. Germline V CDR1 and CDR2: SGHRS, YFSETQ. CDR3 loop: CASSLASKGAKETQYF. The CDR3 nucleotides read TGCGCCAGCAGCTTGGCCTCAAAGGGGGCTAAGGAGACCCAGTACTTC.

DNA for the CDR3: TGTGCCAGCAGAAAACTATCTCAAGAGACCCAGTACTTC. This gives the protein CASRKLSQETQYF. The chain joins TRBV2 to TRBJ2-5; the D is unclear. Germline V gene sequence: CDR1 SNHLY, CDR2 FYNNEI. CDR3 length: 13 amino acids. Trimming removed 6 bases from V and 2 bases from J, with 10 bases in between.

In this sample, this clone turned up once. The chain combines TRBV29-1 with TRBJ2-7; 8 positions match TRBD1. Germline V CDR1 and CDR2: SQVTM, ANQGSEA. The CDR3 runs 12 residues. The junction had 1 base not matched to a gene; V was cut back by 3 bases and J by 3 bases. CDR3 in amino acids: CSVDTGGYEQYF. CDR3 in DNA: TGCAGCGTTGATACAGGGGGCTACGAGCAGTACTTC.

This rearrangement joins TRBV7-8 to TRBJ1-5; 7 nucleotides align to TRBD1. This CDR3 is built from 17 residues. Germline V CDR1 and CDR2: SGHVS, FQNEAQ. J was trimmed by 1 base and V by 5 bases; bases with no gene match: 11. The CDR3 DNA follows: TGTGCCAGCAGCCCTAGAGGGGGCCTTTGGAGCAATCAGCCCCAGCATTTT. It translates to CASSPRGGLWSNQPQHF.

The rearrangement uses TRBV10-3 and TRBJ2-5, with 8 bases identical to TRBD2. Germline CDR1 ENHRY, CDR2 SYGVKD. After removal of 9 bases from V and 5 bases from J, the junction contained 8 bases not matched to a gene. The CDR3 runs 13 residues. The DNA for the CDR3 is TGTGCCATAGCGGGAGCGTCGGAGGAGACCCAGTACTTC. It yields the protein CAIAGASEETQYF.

CDR3 DNA sequence: TGTGCCAGCAGCTTGCCGGGAGGGCTTACCGGGGAGCTGTTTTTT. It codes for CASSLPGGLTGELFF. The chain joins TRBV5-4 to TRBJ2-2; 8 nucleotides match TRBD2. Germline V gives CDR1 SGHNT, CDR2 YYREEE (reference sequence). The CDR3 consists of 15 residues. V lost 1 base and J lost 5; bases outside the gene matches: 4.

Note on this clone: The junction does not match germline at one end; this may be a read error. V usage is TRBV6-5 and J usage is TRBJ2-5; weak D call: TRBD2 (7 bases). CDR1 and CDR2 (germline): MNHEY, SVGAGI. The CDR3 loop spans 13 amino acids. In DNA form, the CDR3 reads TGTGCCAGCAGTATATCCGGGGGGCAGTTGGAGGACTTC. This gives the protein CASSISGGQLEDF.